This T cell receptor (beta chain) was profiled in a study of Graves' ophthalmopathy and Graves' hyperthyroidism. Overall study: The authors collected peripheral blood at initial diagnosis, before any treatment.

The evidence that diagnosis relied on was clinical symptoms, serum thyroxine, TRAb, thyroid ultrasound and orbital computed tomography. This clonotype has ten or more counts. The antigen is not known. From RNA, the CDR3 regions of TCR beta chains were amplified and sequenced. The first round was an RT-PCR with HTBI primers, and the second round was a multiplex PCR. One entry per CDR3 protein, called by TCRdb with MiXCR from the multiplex PCR reads. This table has a few hundred thousand distinct CDR3 sequences, roughly 15% appearing once. Study results and limitations: The blood repertoire also included most expanded thyroid clonotypes above 0.001 frequency.

The receptor comes from a woman aged 18-29 years with stable Graves' hyperthyroidism. Sample: peripheral blood.

CDR3 bases: TGTGCCAGCAGTCCAGGGACAGCGGTAGAGACCCAGTACTTC. Encoded protein: CASSPGTAVETQYF. J is TRBJ2-5 and V is TRBV12-3 or TRBV12-4; 7 nucleotides agree with TRBD1. The CDR3 is made up of 14 amino acids. Trimming cost V 5 bases and J 4 bases; bases outside gene matches: 7.